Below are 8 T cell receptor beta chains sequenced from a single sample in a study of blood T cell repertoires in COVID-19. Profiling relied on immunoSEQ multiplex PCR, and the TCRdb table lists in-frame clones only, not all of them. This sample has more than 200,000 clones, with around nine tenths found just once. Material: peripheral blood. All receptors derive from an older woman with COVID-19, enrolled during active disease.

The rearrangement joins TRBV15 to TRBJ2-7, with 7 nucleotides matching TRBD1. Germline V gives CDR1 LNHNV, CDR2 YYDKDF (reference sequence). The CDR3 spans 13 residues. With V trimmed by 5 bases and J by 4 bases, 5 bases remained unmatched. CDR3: CATSRDREYEQYF. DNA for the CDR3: TGTGCCACCAGCCGGGACAGAGAATACGAGCAGTACTTC.

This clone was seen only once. CDR3 coding DNA: TGTGCCAGCAGCTTAGCTGAGATAACCTACAATGAGCAGTTCTTC. Protein sequence: CASSLAEITYNEQFF. The rearrangement links TRBV5-6 to TRBJ2-1; no firm D call. The germline CDR1 and CDR2 sequences are SGHDT and YYEEEE. Trimming cost V 2 bases and J 2 bases, with 11 bases left between them. The CDR3 sequence is 15 residues long.

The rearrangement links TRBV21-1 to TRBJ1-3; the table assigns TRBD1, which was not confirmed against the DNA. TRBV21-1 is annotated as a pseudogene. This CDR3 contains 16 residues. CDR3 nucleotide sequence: TGTGCCGGGTTCTCCCCGGACAGGGGCTCTGGAAACACCATATATTTT. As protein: CAGFSPDRGSGNTIYF.

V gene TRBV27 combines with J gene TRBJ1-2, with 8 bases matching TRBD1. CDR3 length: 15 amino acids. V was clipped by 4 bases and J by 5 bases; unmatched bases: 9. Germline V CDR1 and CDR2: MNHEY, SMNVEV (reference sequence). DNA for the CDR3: TGTGCCAGCAGTTCCCCAGCAGGGGGCGCGTATGGCTACACCTTC. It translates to CASSSPAGGAYGYTF.

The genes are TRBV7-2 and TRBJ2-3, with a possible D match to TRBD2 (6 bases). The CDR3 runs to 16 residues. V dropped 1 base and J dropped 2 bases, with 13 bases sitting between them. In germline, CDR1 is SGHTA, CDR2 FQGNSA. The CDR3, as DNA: TGTGCCAGCAGCTTAGACGGAGGGGCAAACACAGATACGCAGTATTTT. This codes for CASSLDGGANTDTQYF.

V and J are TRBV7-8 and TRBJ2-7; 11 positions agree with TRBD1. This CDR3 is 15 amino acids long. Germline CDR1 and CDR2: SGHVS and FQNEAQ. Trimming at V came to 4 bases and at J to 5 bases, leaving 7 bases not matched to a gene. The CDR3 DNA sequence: TGTGCCAGCAGCTACGGGACAGGGGGTATGGACGAGCAGTACTTC. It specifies CASSYGTGGMDEQYF.

The CDR3 DNA is TGTGCCAGCAGCCCAAAGACAGGGGGTTCTTTCGAGCAGTACTTC. This codes for CASSPKTGGSFEQYF. The chain recombines TRBV27 with TRBJ2-7; 9 bases match TRBD1. This CDR3 contains 15 residues. With 6 bases clipped from V and 6 bases from J, the junction kept 12 bases outside the gene matches. The germline V gene encodes CDR1 MNHEY and CDR2 SMNVEV (reference sequence).

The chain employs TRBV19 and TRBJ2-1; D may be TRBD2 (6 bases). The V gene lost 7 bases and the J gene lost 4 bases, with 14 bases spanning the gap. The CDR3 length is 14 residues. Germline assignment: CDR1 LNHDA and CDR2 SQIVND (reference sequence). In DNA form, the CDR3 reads TGTGCCAGTACCCGGGATGGACTATACAATGAGCAGTTCTTC. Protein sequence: CASTRDGLYNEQFF.